One sample yielded the 15 T cell receptor beta chains listed below, sequenced in a study of CXCR3-negative and CXCR3-positive naive CD8 T cells. The study made its TRB cDNA libraries by 5' RACE, adding UMI labels. Reprocessing the 5' RACE reads, TCRdb reports a single entry for every CDR3 protein and omits DNA. This sample's clone table lists about 41,000 distinct CDR3 sequences. Material: naive CXCR3- CD8+ T cells from blood. The subset: CD45RO-CCR7+CD27+CD95- naive CD8+ T cells lacking CXCR3 (TNR3-). These receptors were taken from a human donor in good health. Some clones in this sample may be carry-over from other donors' samples.

The J gene is TRBJ2-1, the V gene TRBV7-8; TCRdb picks TRBD1, but there is no DNA to check that call. Germline CDR1 and CDR2: SGHVS and FQNEAQ. CDR3 length: 13 amino acids. This CDR3 is CASSSLPLAEQFF.

The chain links TRBV29-1 to TRBJ1-1. The CDR3 sequence is 16 residues long. Germline-derived CDR1 and CDR2 are SQVTM and ANQGSEA. The CDR3 sequence is CSVEAAGSGWNTEAFF.

This clonotype is deemed medium-sized by its frequency. The chain carries TRBV20-1 and TRBJ1-2. This CDR3 contains 11 residues. CDR1 is DFQATT, CDR2 SNEGSKA, per germline (reference sequence). Here the CDR3 reads CSVAGLDGYTF.

This chain joins TRBV7-3 and TRBJ2-1; TCRdb's D call, TRBD1, is unchecked because there is no DNA. The CDR3 sequence is 14 residues long. The germline CDR1 and CDR2 sequences are SGHTA and FQGTGA. CDR3 sequence reads: CASSLIAGDNEQFF.

This CDR3 reads CASSYPAGGSDNEQFF. The chain joins TRBV6-6 to TRBJ2-1; the TCRdb D gene call, TRBD2, has no DNA to confirm it. The CDR3 spans 16 residues. Looked up from germline, CDR1 is MNHNY and CDR2 is SVGAGI (reference sequence).

J is TRBJ1-2 and V is TRBV7-8; TCRdb outputs TRBD1, but without DNA this stays unchecked. CDR1 and CDR2 from the germline V gene are SGHVS and FQNEAQ. This CDR3 has 13 residues. CDR3 region: CASSLLRGYGYTF. Filled out from reference TRBV7-8 and TRBJ1-2, the complete variable domain reads GAGVSQSPRYKVAKRGQDVALRCDPISGHVSLFWYQQALGQGPEFLTYFQNEAQLDKSGLPSDRFFAERPEGSVSTLKIQRTQQEDSAVYLCASSLLRGYGYTFGSGTRLTVV.

V and J are TRBV15 and TRBJ1-3. The CDR3 extends over 12 amino acids. The germline V gene has CDR1 LNHNV and CDR2 YYDKDF (reference sequence). The CDR3 protein is CATSRLEDTIYF.

The genes are TRBV7-2 and TRBJ2-2; TCRdb's D call of TRBD2 is untestable without DNA. Germline V gene data show CDR1 as SGHTA and CDR2 as FQGNSA. This CDR3 is 15 amino acids long. The CDR3 is CASSSGLADTGELFF.

This rearrangement joins TRBV19 to TRBJ2-1; TCRdb outputs TRBD2, but without DNA this stays unchecked. Germline V lookup: CDR1 LNHDA, CDR2 SQIVND (reference sequence). This CDR3 has 15 amino acids. This chain's CDR3 is CASSMWQEGSDEQFF.

The V gene is TRBV6-4, the J gene TRBJ2-1. CDR1 is MRHNA, CDR2 SNTAGT, per germline. The CDR3 has 15 amino acids. CDR3 sequence: CASSDSGSSYNEQFF.

V gene TRBV12-3 or TRBV12-4 combines with J gene TRBJ1-5. The CDR3 contains 13 residues. The CDR3 sequence: CASSFSMSQPQHF.

The chain carries TRBV29-1 and TRBJ2-1. CDR1 and CDR2 (germline): SQVTM, ANQGSEA. The CDR3 extends over 12 amino acids. CDR3 amino acids: CSVIPSYNEQFF.

This CDR3 is CASSSTGGAPPYGYTF. This chain uses TRBV7-9 with TRBJ1-2; TCRdb indicates TRBD1, and absent DNA this call remains unverified. CDR1 and CDR2 from the germline V gene are SEHNR and FQNEAQ (reference sequence). CDR3 length: 16 residues. The whole variable domain, filled in from reference TRBV7-9 and TRBJ1-2, reads DTGVSQNPRHKITKRGQNVTFRCDPISEHNRLYWYRQTLGQGPEFLTYFQNEAQLEKSRLLSDRFSAERPKGSFSTLEIQRTEQGDSAMYLCASSSTGGAPPYGYTFGSGTRLTVV.

This chain connects TRBV14 to TRBJ2-7; TCRdb lists TRBD1, though no DNA is available to test this call. CDR1 is SGHDN, CDR2 FVKESK, per germline. There are 15 residues in the CDR3. CDR3 loop: CASSQDWDRTYEQYF. Using reference TRBV14 and TRBJ2-7 for the parts outside the CDR3, the full variable domain is EAGVTQFPSHSVIEKGQTVTLRCDPISGHDNLYWYRRVMGKEIKFLLHFVKESKQDESGMPNNRFLAERTGGTYSTLKVQPAELEDSGVYFCASSQDWDRTYEQYFGPGTRLTVT.

The V gene is TRBV3-1, the J gene TRBJ2-7; TCRdb selects TRBD1, and the lack of DNA leaves this call unchecked. CDR3 size: 14 residues. Per the germline V gene, CDR1 is LGHDT and CDR2 is YNNKEL (reference sequence). This CDR3 is CASSPGQGPYEKYF.